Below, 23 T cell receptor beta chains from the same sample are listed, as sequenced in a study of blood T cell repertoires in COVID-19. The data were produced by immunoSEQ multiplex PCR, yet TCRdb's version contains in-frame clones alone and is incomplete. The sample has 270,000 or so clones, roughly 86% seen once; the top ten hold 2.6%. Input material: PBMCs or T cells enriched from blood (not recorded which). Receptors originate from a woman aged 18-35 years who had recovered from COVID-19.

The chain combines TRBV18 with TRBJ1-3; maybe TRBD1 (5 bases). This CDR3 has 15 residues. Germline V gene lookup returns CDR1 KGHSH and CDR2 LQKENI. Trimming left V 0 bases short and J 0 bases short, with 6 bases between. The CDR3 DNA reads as TGTGCCAGCTCACCACCGACAGACTCTGGAAACACCATATATTTT. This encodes CASSPPTDSGNTIYF.

The CDR3 here is CASSITGGAFNEQFF. The CDR3 DNA reads as TGTGCCAGCAGCATTACAGGGGGAGCCTTCAATGAGCAGTTCTTC. The rearrangement joins TRBV11-2 to TRBJ2-1, with 8 nucleotides matching TRBD1. CDR3 length: 15 amino acids. Germline CDR1 SGHAT, CDR2 FQNNGV. The V gene end was trimmed by 5 bases and the J gene end by 6 bases; junction bases not matched to a gene: 9.

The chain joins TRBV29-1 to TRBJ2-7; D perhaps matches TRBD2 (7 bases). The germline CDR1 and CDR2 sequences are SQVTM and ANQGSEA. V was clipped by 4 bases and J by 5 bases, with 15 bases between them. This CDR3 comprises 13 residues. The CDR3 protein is CSVAGGISNEQYF. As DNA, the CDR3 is TGCAGCGTTGCGGGGGGCATAAGCAACGAGCAGTACTTC.

Here the CDR3 DNA reads TGTGCCAGCAGCACGCACAGGGACACTGAAGCTTTCTTT. Its protein is CASSTHRDTEAFF. The gene calls are TRBV9 and TRBJ1-1; possible D gene TRBD1, 6 bases. The CDR3 sequence is 13 residues long. Germline V gene lookup returns CDR1 SGDLS and CDR2 YYNGEE. The V gene lost 4 bases and the J gene lost 3 bases, with 10 bases spanning the gap.

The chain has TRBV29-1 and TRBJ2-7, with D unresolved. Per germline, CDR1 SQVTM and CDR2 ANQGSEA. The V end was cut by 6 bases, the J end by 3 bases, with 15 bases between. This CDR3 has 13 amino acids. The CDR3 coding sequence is TGCAGCGTATCCCCCCGTCAGGACTACGAGCAGTACTTC. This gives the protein CSVSPRQDYEQYF.

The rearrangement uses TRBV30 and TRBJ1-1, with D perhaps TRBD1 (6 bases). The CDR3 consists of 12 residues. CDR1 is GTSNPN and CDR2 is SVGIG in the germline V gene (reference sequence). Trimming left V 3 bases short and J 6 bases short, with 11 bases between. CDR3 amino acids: CAWSDRSAEAFF. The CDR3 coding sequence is TGTGCCTGGAGCGACAGGAGCGCTGAAGCTTTCTTT.

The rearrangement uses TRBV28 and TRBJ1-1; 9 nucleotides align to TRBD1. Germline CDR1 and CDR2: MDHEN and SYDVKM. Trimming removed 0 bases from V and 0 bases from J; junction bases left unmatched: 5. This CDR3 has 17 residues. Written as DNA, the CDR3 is TGTGCCAGCAGTTTATGGGGGACAGGGACCATGAACACTGAAGCTTTCTTT. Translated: CASSLWGTGTMNTEAFF.

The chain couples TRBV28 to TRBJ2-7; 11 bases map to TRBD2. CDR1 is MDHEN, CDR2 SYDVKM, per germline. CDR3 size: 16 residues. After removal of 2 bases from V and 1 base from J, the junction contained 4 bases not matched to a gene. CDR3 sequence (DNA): TGTGCCAGCAGTTTAACTAGCGGGAGCTATTCCTACGAGCAGTACTTC. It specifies CASSLTSGSYSYEQYF.

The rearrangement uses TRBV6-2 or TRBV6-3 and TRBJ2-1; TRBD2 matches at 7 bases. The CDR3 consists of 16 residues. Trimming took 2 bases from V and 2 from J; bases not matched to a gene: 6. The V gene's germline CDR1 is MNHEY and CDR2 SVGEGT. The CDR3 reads CASSYGGGGPYNEQFF. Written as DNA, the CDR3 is TGTGCCAGCAGTTACGGCGGCGGGGGACCCTACAATGAGCAGTTCTTC.

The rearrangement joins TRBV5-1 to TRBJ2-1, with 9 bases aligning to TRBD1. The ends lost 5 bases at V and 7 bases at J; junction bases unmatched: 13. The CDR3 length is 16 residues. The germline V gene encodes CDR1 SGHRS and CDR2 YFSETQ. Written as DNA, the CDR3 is TGCGCCAGCAGATCTAGGACAGGGGCGATCGGAAATGAGCAGTTCTTC. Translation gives CASRSRTGAIGNEQFF.

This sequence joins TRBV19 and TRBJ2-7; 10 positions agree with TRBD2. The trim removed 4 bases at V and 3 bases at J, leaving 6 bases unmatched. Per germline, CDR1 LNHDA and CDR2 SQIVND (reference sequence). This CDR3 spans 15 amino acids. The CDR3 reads CASSTSTSGLYEQYF. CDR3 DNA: TGTGCCAGTAGTACGTCGACTAGCGGGCTCTACGAGCAGTACTTC. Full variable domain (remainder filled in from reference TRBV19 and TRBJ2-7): DGGITQSPKYLFRKEGQNVTLSCEQNLNHDAMYWYRQDPGQGLRLIYYSQIVNDFQKGDIAEGYSVSREKKESFPLTVTSAQKNPTAFYLCASSTSTSGLYEQYFGPGTRLTVT.

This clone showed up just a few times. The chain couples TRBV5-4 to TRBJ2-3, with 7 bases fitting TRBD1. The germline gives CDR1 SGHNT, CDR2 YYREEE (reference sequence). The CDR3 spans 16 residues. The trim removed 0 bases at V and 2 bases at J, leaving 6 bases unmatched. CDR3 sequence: CASSLGYGTDTDTQYF. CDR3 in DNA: TGTGCCAGCAGCTTGGGGTATGGGACAGACACAGATACGCAGTATTTT.

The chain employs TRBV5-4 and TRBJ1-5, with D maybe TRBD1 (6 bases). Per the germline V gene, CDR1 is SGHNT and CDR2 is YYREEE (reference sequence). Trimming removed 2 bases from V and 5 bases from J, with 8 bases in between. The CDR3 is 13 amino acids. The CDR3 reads CASSFAGDQPQHF. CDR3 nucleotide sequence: TGTGCCAGCAGCTTTGCAGGGGATCAGCCCCAGCATTTT.

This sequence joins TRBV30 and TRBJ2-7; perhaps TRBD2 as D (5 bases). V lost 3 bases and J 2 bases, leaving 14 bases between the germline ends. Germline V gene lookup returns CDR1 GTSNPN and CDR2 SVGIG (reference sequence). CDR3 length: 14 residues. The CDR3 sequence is CAWSAPQRTYEQYF. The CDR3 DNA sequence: TGTGCCTGGAGCGCCCCCCAGCGGACCTACGAGCAGTACTTC.

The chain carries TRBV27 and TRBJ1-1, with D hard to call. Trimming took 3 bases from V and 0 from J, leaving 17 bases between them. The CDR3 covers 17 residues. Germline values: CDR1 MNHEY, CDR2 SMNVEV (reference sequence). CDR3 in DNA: TGTGCCAGCAGTTTTATCGCAGGTGATCGATTGAACACTGAAGCTTTCTTT. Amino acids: CASSFIAGDRLNTEAFF.

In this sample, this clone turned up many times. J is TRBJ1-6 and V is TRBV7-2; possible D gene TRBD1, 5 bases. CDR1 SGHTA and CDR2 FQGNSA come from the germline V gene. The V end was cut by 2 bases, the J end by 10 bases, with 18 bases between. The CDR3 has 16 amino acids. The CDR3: CASSLYRTGPGSPLHF. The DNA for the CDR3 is TGTGCCAGCAGCTTATACCGGACGGGTCCAGGGTCACCCCTCCACTTT.

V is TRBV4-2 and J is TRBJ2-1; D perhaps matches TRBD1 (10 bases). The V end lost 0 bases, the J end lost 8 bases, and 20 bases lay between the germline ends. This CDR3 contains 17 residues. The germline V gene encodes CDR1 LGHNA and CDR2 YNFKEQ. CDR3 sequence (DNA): TGTGCCAGCAGCCAAGAATGGGCGGGAGGGACAGGGGATGAGCAGTTCTTC. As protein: CASSQEWAGGTGDEQFF.

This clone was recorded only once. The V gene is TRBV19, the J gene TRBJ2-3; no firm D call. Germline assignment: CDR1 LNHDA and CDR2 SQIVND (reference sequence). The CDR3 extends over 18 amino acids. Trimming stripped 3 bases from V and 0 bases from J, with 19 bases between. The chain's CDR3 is CASSILPLRETSTDTQYF. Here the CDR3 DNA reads TGTGCCAGTAGTATCCTCCCCCTTCGAGAGACTAGCACAGATACGCAGTATTTT. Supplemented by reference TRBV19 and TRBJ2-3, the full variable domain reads DGGITQSPKYLFRKEGQNVTLSCEQNLNHDAMYWYRQDPGQGLRLIYYSQIVNDFQKGDIAEGYSVSREKKESFPLTVTSAQKNPTAFYLCASSILPLRETSTDTQYFGPGTRLTVL.

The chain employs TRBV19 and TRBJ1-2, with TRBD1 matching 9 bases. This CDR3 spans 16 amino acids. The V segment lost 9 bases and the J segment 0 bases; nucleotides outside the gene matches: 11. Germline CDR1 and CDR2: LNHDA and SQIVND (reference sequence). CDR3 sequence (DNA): TGTGCCAGCGCAACTGCGGACAGGGGACCTAACTATGGCTACACCTTC. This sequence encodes CASATADRGPNYGYTF.

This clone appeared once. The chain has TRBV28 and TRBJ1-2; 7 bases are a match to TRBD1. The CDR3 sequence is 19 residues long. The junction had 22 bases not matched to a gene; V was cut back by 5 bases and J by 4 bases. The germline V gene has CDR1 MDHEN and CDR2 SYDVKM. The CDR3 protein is CASSQEGTDHQFGFYGYTF. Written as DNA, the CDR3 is TGTGCCAGCAGTCAAGAAGGGACAGACCACCAGTTCGGGTTCTATGGCTACACCTTC.

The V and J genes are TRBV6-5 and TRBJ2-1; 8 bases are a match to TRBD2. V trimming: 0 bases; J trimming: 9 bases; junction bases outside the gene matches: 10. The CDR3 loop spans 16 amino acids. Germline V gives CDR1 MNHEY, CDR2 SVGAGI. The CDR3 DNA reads TGTGCCAGCAGTTACTCGACAACGGGGGGGTCAATTGAGCAGTTCTTC. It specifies CASSYSTTGGSIEQFF.

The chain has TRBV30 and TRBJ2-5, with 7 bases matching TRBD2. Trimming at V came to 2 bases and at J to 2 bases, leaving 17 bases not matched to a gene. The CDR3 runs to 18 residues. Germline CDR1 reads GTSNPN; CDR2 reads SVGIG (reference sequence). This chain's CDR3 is CAWSRSTSGLGLQETQYF. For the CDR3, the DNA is TGTGCCTGGAGTCGCTCAACCTCCGGACTAGGCCTACAAGAGACCCAGTACTTC.

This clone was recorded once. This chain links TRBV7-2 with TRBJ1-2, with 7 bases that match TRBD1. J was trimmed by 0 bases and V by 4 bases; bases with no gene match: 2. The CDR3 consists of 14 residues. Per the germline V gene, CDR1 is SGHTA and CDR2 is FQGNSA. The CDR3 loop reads CASSSDRSNYGYTF. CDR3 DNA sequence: TGTGCCAGCAGCTCGGACAGGTCTAACTATGGCTACACCTTC.